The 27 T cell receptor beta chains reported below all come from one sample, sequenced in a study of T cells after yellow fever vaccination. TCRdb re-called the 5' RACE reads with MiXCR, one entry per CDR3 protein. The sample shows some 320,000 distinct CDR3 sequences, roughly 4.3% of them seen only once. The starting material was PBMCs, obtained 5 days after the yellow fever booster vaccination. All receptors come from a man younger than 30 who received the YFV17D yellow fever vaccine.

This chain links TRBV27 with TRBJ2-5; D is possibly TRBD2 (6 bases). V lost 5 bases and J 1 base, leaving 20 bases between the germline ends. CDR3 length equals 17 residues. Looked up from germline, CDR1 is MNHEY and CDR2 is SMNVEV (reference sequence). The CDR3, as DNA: TGTGCCAGCAGTCCCACTCCCGGGGGTAGGGGCCAAGAGACCCAGTACTTC. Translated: CASSPTPGGRGQETQYF.

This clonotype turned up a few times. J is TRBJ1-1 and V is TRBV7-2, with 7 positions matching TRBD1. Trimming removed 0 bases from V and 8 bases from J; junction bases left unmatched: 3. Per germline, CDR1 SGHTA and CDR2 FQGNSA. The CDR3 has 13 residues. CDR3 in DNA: TGTGCCAGCAGCTTAGCTGGGACAGAGGAAGCTTTCTTT. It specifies CASSLAGTEEAFF.

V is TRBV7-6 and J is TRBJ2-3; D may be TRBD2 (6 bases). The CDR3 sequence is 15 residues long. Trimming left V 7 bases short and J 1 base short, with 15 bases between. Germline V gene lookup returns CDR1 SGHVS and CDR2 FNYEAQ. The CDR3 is CASTPTRGGTDTQYF. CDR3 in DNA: TGTGCCAGCACTCCGACTAGGGGCGGCACAGATACGCAGTATTTT.

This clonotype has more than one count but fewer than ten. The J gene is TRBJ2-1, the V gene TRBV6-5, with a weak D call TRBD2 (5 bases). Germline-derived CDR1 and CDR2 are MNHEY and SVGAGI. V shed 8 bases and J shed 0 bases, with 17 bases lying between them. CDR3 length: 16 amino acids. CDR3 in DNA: TGTGCCAGCGGATTAATCCCGGGGAGCTCCTACAATGAGCAGTTCTTC. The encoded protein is CASGLIPGSSYNEQFF.

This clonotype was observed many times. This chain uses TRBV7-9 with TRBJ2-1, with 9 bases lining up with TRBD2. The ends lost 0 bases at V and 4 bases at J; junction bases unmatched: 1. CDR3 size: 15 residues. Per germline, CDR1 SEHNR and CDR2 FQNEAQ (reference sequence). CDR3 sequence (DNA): TGTGCCAGCAGCTTAGCGGCGGGGGGGTACAATGAGCAGTTCTTC. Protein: CASSLAAGGYNEQFF. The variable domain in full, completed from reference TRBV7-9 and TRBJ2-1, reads DTGVSQNPRHKITKRGQNVTFRCDPISEHNRLYWYRQTLGQGPEFLTYFQNEAQLEKSRLLSDRFSAERPKGSFSTLEIQRTEQGDSAMYLCASSLAAGGYNEQFFGPGTRLTVL.

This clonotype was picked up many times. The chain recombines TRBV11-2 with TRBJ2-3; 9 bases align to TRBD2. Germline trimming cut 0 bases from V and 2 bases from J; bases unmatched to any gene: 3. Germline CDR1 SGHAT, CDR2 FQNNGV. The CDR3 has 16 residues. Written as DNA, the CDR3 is TGTGCCAGCAGCTTAGACCTAGCGGGGAACACAGATACGCAGTATTTT. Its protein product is CASSLDLAGNTDTQYF.

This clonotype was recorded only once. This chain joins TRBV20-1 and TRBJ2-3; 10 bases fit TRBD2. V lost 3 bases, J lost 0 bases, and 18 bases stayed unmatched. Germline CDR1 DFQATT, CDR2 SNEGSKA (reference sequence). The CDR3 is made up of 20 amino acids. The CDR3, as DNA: TGCAGTGCTAGTACACCCAGGGCCCTAGCGGGGGTCCTTAGCACAGATACGCAGTATTTT. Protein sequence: CSASTPRALAGVLSTDTQYF.

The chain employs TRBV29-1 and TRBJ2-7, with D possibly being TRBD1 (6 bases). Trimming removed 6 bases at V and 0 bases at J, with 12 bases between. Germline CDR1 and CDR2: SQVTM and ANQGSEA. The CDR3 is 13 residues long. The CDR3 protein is CSVRTDLSYEQYF. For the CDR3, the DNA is TGCAGCGTCAGGACAGACCTCTCCTACGAGCAGTACTTC.

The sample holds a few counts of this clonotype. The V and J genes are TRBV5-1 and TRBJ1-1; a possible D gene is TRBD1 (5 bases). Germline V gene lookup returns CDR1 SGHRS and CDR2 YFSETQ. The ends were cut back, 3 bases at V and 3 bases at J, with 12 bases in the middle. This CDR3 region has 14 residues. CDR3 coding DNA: TGCGCCAGCAGCTCCCAGGGAGGCGACACTGAAGCTTTCTTT. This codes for CASSSQGGDTEAFF.

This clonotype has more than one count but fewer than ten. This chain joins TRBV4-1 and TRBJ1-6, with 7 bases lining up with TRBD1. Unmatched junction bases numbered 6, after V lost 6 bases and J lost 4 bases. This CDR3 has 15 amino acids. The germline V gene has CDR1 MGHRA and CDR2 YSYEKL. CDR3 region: CASRIGTAYNSPLHF. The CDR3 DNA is TGCGCCAGCAGGATCGGGACAGCTTATAATTCACCCCTCCACTTT.

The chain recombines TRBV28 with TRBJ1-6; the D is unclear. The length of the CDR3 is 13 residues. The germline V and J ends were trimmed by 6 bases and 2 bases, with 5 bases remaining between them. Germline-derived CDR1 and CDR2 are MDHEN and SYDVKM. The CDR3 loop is CASRAAYNSPLHF. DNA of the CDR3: TGTGCCAGCAGAGCCGCCTATAATTCACCCCTCCACTTT.

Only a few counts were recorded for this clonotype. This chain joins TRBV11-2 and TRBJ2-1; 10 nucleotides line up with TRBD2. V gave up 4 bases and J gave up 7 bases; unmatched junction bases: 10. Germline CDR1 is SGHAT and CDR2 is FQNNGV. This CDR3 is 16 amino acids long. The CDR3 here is CASSSNLAGGINEQFF. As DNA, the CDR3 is TGTGCCAGCAGCTCGAACTTAGCGGGGGGTATTAATGAGCAGTTCTTC.

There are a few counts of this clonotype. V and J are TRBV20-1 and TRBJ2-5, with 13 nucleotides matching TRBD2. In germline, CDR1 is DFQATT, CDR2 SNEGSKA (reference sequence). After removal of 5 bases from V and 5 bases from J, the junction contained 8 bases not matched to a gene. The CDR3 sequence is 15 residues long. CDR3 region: CSAHTSGGAWETQYF. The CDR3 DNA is TGCAGTGCTCATACTAGCGGGGGGGCCTGGGAGACCCAGTACTTC.

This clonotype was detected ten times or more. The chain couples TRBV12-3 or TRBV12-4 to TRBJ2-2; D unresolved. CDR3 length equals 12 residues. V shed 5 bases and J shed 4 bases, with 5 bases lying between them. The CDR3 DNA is TGTGCCAGCAGTCGATCCACCGGGGAGCTGTTTTTT. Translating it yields CASSRSTGELFF.

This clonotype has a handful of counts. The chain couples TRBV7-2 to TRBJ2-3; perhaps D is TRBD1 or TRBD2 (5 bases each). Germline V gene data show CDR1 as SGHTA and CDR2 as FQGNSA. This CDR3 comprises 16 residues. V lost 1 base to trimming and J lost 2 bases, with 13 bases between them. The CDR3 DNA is TGTGCCAGCAGCTTAGTACGGGGCCGGATCACAGATACGCAGTATTTT. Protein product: CASSLVRGRITDTQYF. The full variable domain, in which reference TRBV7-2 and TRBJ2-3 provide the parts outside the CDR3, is GAGVSQSPSNKVTEKGKDVELRCDPISGHTALYWYRQSLGQGLEFLIYFQGNSAPDKSGLPSDRFSAERTGGSVSTLTIQRTQQEDSAVYLCASSLVRGRITDTQYFGPGTRLTVL.

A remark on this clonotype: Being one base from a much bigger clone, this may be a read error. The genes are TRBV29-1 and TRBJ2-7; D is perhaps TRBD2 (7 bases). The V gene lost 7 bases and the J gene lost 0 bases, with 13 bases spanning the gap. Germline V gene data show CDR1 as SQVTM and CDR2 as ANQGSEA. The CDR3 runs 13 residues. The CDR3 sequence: CSAKGGGSYEQYF. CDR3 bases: TGCAGCGCCAAAGGGGGGGGCTCCTACGAGCAGTACTTC.

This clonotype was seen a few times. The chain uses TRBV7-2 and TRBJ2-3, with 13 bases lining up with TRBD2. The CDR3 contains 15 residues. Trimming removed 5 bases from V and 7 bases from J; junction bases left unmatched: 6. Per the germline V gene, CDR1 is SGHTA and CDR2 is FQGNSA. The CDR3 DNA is TGTGCCAGCAGCGCAACTAGCGGGGGGGCCTATACGCAGTATTTT. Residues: CASSATSGGAYTQYF.

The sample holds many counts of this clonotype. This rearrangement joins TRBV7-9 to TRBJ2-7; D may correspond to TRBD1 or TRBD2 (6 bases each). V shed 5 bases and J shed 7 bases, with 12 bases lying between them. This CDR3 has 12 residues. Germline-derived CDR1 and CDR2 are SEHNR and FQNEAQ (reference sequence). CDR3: CASSLQGGEQYF. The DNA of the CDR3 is TGTGCCAGCAGCCTACAGGGAGGTGAGCAGTACTTC. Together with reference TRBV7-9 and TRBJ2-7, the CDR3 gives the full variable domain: DTGVSQNPRHKITKRGQNVTFRCDPISEHNRLYWYRQTLGQGPEFLTYFQNEAQLEKSRLLSDRFSAERPKGSFSTLEIQRTEQGDSAMYLCASSLQGGEQYFGPGTRLTVT.

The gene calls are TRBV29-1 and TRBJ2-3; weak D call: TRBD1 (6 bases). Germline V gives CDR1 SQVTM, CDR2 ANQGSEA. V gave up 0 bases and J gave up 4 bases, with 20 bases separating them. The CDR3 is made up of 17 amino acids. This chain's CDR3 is CSVEDFGQGPGSDTQYF. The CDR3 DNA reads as TGCAGCGTTGAAGATTTTGGGCAGGGGCCGGGCTCAGATACGCAGTATTTT.

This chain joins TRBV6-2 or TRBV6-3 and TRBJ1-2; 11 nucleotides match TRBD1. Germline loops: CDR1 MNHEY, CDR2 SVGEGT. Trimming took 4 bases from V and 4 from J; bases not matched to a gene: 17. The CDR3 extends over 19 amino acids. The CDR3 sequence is CASSSSGNRDRGSLYGYTF. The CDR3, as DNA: TGTGCCAGCAGTTCCTCTGGTAACCGGGACAGGGGGTCGCTCTATGGCTACACCTTC.

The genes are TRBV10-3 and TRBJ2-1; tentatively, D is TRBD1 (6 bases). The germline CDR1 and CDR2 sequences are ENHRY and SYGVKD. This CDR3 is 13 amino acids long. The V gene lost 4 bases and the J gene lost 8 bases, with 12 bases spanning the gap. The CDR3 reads CAISVNRADEQFF. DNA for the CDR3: TGTGCCATCAGTGTTAACAGGGCCGATGAGCAGTTCTTC.

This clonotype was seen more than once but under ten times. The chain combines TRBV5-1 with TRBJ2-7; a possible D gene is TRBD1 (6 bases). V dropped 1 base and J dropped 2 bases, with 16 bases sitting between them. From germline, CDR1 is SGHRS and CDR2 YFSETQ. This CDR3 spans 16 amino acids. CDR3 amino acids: CASSLQLGAGTYEQYF. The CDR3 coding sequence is TGCGCCAGCAGCTTGCAATTGGGGGCAGGAACCTACGAGCAGTACTTC.

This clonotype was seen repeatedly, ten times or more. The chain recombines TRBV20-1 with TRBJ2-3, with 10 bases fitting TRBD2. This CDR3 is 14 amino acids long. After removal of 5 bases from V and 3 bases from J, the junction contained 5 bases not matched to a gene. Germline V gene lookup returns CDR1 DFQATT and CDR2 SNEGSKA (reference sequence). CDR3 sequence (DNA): TGCAGTGCTTGGGCTAGCGGGGGAACAGATACGCAGTATTTT. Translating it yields CSAWASGGTDTQYF.

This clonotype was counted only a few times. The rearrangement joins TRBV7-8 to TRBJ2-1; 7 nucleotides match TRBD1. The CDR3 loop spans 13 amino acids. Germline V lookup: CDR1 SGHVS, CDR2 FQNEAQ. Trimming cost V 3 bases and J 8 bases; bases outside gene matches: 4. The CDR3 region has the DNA TGTGCCAGCAGCTTCCCCACAGGGGATGAGCAGTTCTTC. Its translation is CASSFPTGDEQFF.

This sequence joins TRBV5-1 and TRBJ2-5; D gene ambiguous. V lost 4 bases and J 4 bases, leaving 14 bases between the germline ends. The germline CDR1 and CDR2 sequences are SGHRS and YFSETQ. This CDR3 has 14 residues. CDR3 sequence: CASSPPRTGETQYF. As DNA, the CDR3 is TGCGCCAGCAGCCCCCCAAGGACGGGAGAGACCCAGTACTTC.

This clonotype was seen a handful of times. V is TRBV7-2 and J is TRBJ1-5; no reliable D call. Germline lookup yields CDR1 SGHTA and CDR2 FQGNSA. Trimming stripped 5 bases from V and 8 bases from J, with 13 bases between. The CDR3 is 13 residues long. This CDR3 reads CASSRGPAEPQHF. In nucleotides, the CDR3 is TGTGCCAGCAGCCGCGGTCCGGCGGAGCCCCAGCATTTT.

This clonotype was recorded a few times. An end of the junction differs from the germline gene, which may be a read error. The CDR3 region is CASSPTRYGQYF. The CDR3 nucleotides are TGTGCCAGCAGTCCCACCAGGTACGGGCAGTACTTC. This chain uses TRBV12-3 or TRBV12-4 with TRBJ2-7; D is undetermined. The CDR3 has 12 residues.